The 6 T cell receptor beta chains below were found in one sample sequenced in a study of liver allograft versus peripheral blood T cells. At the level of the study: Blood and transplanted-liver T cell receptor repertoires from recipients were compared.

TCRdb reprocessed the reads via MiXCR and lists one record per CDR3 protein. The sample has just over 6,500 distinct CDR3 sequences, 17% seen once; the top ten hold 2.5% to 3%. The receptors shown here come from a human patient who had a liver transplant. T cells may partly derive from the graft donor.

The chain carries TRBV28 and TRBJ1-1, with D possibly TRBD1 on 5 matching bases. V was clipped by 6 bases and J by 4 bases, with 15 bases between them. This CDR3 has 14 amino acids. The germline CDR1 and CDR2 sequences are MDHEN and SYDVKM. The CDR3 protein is CASRSGGEGTEAFF. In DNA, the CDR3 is TGTGCCAGCAGATCCGGGGGGGAGGGCACTGAAGCTTTCTTT.

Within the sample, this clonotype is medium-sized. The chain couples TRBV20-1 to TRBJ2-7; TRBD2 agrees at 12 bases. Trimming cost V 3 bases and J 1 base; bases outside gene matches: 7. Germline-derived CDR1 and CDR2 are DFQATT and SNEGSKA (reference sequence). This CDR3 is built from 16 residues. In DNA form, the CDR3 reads TGCAGTGCTAGGGGAGGGACTAGCGGGCTATCCTACGAGCAGTACTTC. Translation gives CSARGGTSGLSYEQYF.

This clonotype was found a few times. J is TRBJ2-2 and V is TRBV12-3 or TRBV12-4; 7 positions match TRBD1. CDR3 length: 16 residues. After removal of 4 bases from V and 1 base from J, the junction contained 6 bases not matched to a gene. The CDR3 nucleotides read TGTGCCAGCAGTTCCACCTGGACAGGGAACACCGGGGAGCTGTTTTTT. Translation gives CASSSTWTGNTGELFF.

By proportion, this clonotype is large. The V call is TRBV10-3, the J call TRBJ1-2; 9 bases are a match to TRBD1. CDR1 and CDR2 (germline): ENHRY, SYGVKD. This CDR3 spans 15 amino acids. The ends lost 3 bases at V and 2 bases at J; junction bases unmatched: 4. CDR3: CAISEGTGLNYGYTF. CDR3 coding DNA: TGTGCCATCAGTGAAGGGACAGGGCTAAACTATGGCTACACCTTC.

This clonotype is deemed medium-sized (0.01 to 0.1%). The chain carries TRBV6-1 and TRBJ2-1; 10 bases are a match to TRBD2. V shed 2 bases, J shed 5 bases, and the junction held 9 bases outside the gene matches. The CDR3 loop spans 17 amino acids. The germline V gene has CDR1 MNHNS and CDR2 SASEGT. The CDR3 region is CASSESTSGVGNNEQFF. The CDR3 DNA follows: TGTGCCAGCAGTGAATCTACTAGCGGGGTCGGGAACAATGAGCAGTTCTTC.

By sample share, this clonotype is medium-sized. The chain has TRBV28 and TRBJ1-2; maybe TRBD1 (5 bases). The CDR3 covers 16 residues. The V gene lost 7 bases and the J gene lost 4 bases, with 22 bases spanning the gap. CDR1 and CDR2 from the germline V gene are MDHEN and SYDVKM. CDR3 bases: TGTGCCAGCACCTCCCCGGGGGGGGGAGAGATCTATGGCTACACCTTC. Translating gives CASTSPGGGEIYGYTF.